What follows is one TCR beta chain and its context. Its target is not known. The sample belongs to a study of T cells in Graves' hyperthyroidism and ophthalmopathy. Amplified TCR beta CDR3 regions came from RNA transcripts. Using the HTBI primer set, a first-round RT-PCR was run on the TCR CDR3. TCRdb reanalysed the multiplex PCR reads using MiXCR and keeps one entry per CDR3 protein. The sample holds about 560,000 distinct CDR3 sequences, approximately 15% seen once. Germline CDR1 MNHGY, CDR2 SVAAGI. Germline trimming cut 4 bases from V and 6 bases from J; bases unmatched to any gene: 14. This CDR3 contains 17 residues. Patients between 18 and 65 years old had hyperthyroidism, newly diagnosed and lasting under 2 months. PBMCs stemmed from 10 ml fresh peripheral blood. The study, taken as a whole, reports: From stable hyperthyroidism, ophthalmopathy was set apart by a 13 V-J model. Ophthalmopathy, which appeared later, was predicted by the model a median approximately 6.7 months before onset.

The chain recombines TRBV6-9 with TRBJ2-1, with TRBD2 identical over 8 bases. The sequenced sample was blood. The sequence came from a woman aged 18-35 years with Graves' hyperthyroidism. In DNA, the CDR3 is TGTGCCAGCAGTTCCGTGCGGGGGGCCTCAACCCCCAATGAGCAGTTCTTC. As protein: CASSSVRGASTPNEQFF.